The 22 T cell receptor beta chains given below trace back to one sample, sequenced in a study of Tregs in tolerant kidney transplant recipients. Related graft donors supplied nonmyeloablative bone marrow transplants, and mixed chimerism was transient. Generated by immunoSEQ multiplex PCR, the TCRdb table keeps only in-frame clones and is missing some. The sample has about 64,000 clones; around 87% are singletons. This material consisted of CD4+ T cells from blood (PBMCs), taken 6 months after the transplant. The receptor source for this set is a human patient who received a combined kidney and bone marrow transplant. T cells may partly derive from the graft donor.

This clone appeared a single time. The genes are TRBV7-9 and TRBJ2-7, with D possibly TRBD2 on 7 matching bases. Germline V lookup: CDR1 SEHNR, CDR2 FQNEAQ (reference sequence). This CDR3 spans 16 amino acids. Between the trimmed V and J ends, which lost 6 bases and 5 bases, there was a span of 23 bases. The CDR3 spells CASRGGGRGFWHEQYF. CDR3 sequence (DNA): TGTGCCAGCAGGGGAGGGGGAAGAGGTTTTTGGCACGAGCAGTACTTC.

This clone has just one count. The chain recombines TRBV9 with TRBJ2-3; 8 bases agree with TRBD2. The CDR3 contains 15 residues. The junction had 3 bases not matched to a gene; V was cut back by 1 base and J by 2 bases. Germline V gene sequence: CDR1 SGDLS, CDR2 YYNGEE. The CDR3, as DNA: TGTGCCAGCAGCGTACTAGCGGGTATCACAGATACGCAGTATTTT. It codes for CASSVLAGITDTQYF.

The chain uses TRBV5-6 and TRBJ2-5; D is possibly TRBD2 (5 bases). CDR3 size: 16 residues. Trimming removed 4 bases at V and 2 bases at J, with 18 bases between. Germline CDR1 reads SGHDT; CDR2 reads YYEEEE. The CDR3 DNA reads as TGTGCCAGCAGCCCGGGGATGGCTTCGCCACAAGAGACCCAGTACTTC. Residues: CASSPGMASPQETQYF.

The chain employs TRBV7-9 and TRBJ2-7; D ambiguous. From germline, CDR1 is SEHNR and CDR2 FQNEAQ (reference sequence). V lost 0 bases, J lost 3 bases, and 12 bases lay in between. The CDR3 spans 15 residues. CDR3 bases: TGTGCCAGCAGCTTAGCCGACCCGCGGCTCTACGAGCAGTACTTC. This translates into CASSLADPRLYEQYF.

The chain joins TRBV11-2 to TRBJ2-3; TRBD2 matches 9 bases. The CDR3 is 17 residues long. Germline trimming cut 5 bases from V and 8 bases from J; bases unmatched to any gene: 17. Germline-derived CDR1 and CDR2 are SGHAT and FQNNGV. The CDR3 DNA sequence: TGTGCCAGCAGCAATGGGGCTAGCGGGGTACGTGGCGGTACGCAGTATTTT. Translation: CASSNGASGVRGGTQYF. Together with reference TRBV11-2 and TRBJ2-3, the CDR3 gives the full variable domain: EAGVAQSPRYKIIEKRQSVAFWCNPISGHATLYWYQQILGQGPKLLIQFQNNGVVDDSQLPKDRFSAERLKGVDSTLKIQPAKLEDSAVYLCASSNGASGVRGGTQYFGPGTRLTVL.

CDR3 bases: TGCAGCGCCGGACAGGGAGAGAACACTGAAGCTTTCTTT. It encodes CSAGQGENTEAFF. This sequence joins TRBV29-1 and TRBJ1-1; TRBD1 matches at 8 bases. V trimming: 7 bases; J trimming: 1 base; junction bases outside the gene matches: 5. Germline values: CDR1 SQVTM, CDR2 ANQGSEA. The CDR3 contains 13 residues.

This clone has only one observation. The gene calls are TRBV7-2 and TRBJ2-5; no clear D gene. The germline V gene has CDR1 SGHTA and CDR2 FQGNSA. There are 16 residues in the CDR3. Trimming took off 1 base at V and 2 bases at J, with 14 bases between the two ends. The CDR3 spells CASSLVGRLSQETQYF. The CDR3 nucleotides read TGTGCCAGCAGCTTAGTAGGCAGGTTGAGTCAAGAGACCCAGTACTTC.

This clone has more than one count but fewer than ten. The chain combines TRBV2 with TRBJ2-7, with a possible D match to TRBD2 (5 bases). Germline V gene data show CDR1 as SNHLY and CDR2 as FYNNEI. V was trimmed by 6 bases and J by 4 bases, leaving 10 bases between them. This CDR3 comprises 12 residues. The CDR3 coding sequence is TGTGCCAGCAGCGTCGGGGTATACGAGCAGTACTTC. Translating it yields CASSVGVYEQYF.

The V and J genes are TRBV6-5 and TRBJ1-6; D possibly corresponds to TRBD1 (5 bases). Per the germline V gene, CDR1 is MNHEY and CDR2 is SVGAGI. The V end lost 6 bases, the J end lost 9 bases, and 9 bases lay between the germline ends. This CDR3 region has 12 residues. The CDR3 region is CASSQGLSPLHF. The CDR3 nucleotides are TGTGCCAGCAGCCAGGGCCTTTCACCCCTCCACTTT.

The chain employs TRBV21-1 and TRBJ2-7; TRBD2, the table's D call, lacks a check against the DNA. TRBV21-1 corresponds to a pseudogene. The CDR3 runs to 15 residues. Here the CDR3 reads CATHQWTSGEYEQYF. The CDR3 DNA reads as TGTGCCACCCATCAGTGGACTAGCGGCGAGTACGAGCAGTACTTC.

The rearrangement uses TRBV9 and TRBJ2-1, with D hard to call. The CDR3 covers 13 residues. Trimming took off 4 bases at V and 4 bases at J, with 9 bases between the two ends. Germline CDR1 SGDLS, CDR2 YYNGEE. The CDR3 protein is CASSRDGYNEQFF. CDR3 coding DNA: TGTGCCAGCAGCCGCGACGGGTACAATGAGCAGTTCTTC.

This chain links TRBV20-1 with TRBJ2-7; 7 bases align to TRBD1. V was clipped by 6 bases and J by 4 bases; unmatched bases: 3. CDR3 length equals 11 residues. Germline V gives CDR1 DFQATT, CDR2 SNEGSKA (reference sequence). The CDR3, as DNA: TGCAGTGCGAACAGGGGTTACGAGCAGTACTTC. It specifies CSANRGYEQYF.

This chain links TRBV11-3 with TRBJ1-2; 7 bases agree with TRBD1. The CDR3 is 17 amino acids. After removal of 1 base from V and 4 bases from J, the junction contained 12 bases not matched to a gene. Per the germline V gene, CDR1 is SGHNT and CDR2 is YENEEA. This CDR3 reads CASSLALWGTASYGYTF. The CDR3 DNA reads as TGTGCCAGCAGCTTAGCACTCTGGGGGACAGCTTCCTATGGCTACACCTTC.

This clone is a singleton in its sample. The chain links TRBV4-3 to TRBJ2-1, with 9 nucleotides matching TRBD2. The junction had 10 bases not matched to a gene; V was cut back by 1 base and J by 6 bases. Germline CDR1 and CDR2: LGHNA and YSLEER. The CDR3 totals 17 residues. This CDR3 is CASSQAPGSGRSNEQFF. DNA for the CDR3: TGCGCCAGCAGCCAAGCCCCCGGCAGCGGGAGGTCCAATGAGCAGTTCTTC.

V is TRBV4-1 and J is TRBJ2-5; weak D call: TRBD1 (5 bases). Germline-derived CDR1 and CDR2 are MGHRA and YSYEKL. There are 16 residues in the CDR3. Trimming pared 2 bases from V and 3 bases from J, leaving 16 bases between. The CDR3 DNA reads TGCGCCAGCAGCCAATGGACAAGTCGGACCAAAGAGACCCAGTACTTC. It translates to CASSQWTSRTKETQYF.

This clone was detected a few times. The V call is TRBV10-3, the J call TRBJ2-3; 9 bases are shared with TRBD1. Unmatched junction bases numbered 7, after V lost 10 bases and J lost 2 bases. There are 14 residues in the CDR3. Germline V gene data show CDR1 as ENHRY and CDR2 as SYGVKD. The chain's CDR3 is CATDRGRNTDTQYF. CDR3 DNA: TGTGCCACCGACAGGGGGAGAAACACAGATACGCAGTATTTT.

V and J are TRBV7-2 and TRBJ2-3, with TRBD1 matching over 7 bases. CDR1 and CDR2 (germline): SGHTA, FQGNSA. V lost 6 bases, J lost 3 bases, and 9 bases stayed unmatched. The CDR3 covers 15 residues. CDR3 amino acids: CASRYVGGQTDTQYF. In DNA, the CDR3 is TGTGCCAGCAGATACGTAGGGGGACAGACAGATACGCAGTATTTT. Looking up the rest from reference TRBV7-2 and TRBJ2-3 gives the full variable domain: GAGVSQSPSNKVTEKGKDVELRCDPISGHTALYWYRQSLGQGLEFLIYFQGNSAPDKSGLPSDRFSAERTGGSVSTLTIQRTQQEDSAVYLCASRYVGGQTDTQYFGPGTRLTVL.

In nucleotides, the CDR3 is TGTGCCAGCAGTGTACGGGACAGGGACCACGAGCAGTACTTC. It yields the protein CASSVRDRDHEQYF. This chain joins TRBV6-1 and TRBJ2-7; 9 bases agree with TRBD1. CDR1 and CDR2 from the germline V gene are MNHNS and SASEGT. Trimming at V came to 4 bases and at J to 5 bases, leaving 6 bases not matched to a gene. The CDR3 has 14 residues.

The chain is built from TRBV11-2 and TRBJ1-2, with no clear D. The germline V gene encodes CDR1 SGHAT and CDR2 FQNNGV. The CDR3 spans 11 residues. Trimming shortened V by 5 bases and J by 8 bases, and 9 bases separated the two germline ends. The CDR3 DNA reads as TGTGCCAGCAGCCGAGGTTTCGGCTACACCTTC. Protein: CASSRGFGYTF.

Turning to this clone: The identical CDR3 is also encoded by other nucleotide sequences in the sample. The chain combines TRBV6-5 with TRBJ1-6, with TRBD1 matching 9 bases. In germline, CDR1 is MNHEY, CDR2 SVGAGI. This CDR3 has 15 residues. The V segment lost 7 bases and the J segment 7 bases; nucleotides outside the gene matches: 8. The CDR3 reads CASTLDRGRNSPLHF. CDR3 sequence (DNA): TGTGCCAGCACCTTGGACAGGGGAAGGAATTCACCCCTCCACTTT.

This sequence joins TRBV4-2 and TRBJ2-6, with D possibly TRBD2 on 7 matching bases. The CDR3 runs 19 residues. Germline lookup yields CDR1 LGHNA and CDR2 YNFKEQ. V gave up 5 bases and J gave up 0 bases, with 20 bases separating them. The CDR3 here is CASSLGEAGARSGANVLTF. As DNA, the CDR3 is TGTGCCAGCAGCTTGGGGGAGGCGGGGGCTCGCTCTGGGGCCAACGTCCTGACTTTC.

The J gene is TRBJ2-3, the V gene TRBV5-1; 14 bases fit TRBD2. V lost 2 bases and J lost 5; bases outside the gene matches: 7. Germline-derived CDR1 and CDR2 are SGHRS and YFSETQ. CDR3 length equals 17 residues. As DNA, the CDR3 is TGCGCCAGCAGCTTCACGACTAGCGGGAGGGGGGGAGATACGCAGTATTTT. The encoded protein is CASSFTTSGRGGDTQYF.